The clone carrying this T cell receptor beta chain was seen at least ten times. The sample originates from a study of CD8 T cells in ankylosing spondylitis. MiXCR, run by TCRdb on the 5' RACE reads, gives a single entry per CDR3 protein. The data show 200,000 to 250,000 distinct CDR3 sequences, 10% to 13% seen once. Germline lookup yields CDR1 SGHTA and CDR2 FQGNSA. This CDR3 is built from 16 residues. V lost 3 bases and J lost 7; bases outside the gene matches: 12. Material: blood, either unsorted or a sorted T cell fraction (not recorded which). This sequence was found in a male donor with ankylosing spondylitis or in good health (not recorded which). The genes are TRBV7-2 and TRBJ2-4, with 7 positions matching TRBD1. CDR3 sequence (DNA): TGTGCCAGCAGCTTCGCGTCAGGGGGAATGAGGAACATTCAGTACTTC. This gives the protein CASSFASGGMRNIQYF. The full variable domain, its missing parts supplied by reference TRBV7-2 and TRBJ2-4, is GAGVSQSPSNKVTEKGKDVELRCDPISGHTALYWYRQSLGQGLEFLIYFQGNSAPDKSGLPSDRFSAERTGGSVSTLTIQRTQQEDSAVYLCASSFASGGMRNIQYFGAGTRLSVL.